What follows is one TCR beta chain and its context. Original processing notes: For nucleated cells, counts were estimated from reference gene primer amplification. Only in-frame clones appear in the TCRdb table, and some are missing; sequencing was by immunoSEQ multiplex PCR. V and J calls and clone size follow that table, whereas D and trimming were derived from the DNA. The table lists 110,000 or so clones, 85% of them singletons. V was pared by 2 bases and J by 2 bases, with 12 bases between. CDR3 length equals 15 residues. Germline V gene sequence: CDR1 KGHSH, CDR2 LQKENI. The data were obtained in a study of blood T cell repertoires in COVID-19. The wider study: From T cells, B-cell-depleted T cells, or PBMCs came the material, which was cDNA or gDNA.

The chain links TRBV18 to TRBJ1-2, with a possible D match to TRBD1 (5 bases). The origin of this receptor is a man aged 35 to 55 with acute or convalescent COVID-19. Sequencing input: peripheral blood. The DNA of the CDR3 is TGTGCCAGCTCACCATCGAGGGGAGGGAACTATGGCTACACCTTC. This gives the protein CASSPSRGGNYGYTF. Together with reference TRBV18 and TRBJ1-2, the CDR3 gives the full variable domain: NAGVMQNPRHLVRRRGQEARLRCSPMKGHSHVYWYRQLPEEGLKFMVYLQKENIIDESGMPKERFSAEFPKEGPSILRIQQVVRGDSAAYFCASSPSRGGNYGYTFGSGTRLTVV.